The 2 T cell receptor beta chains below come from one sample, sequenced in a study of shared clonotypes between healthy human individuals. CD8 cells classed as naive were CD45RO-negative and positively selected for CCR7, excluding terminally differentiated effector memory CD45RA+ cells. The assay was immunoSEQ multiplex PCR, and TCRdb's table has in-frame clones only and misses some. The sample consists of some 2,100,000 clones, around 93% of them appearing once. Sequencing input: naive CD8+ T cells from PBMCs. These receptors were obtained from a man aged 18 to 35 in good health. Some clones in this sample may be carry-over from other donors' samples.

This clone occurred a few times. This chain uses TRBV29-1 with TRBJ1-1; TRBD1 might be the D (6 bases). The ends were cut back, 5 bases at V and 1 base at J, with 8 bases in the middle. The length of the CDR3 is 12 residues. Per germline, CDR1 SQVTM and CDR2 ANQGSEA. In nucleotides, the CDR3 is TGCAGCGTTTTCAGGGGGAACACTGAAGCTTTCTTT. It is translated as CSVFRGNTEAFF.

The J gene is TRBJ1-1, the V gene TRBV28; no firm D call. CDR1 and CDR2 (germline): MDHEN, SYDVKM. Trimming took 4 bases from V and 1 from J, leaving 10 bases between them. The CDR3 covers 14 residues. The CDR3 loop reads CASSYLAENTEAFF. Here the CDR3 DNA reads TGTGCCAGCAGTTATCTGGCCGAGAACACTGAAGCTTTCTTT. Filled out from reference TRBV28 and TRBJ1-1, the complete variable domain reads DVKVTQSSRYLVKRTGEKVFLECVQDMDHENMFWYRQDPGLGLRLIYFSYDVKMKEKGDIPEGYSVSREKKERFSLILESASTNQTSMYLCASSYLAENTEAFFGQGTRLTVV.